The 23 T cell receptor beta chains presented below share a single source sample, sequenced in a study of blood T cell repertoires in COVID-19. Data came from immunoSEQ multiplex PCR; TCRdb stores just in-frame clones and leaves some out. This sample has 55,000 to 90,000 clones, with around 90% found just once. Specimen: peripheral blood. These receptors were collected from a human donor in a cohort sampled during active COVID-19.

This clone was seen only once. The genes are TRBV7-9 and TRBJ2-2, with D unresolved. Trimming took off 3 bases at V and 7 bases at J, with 6 bases between the two ends. CDR1 and CDR2 from the germline V gene are SEHNR and FQNEAQ (reference sequence). The CDR3 covers 12 residues. This chain's CDR3 is CASSFSNGELFF. DNA of the CDR3: TGTGCCAGCAGCTTTTCCAACGGGGAGCTGTTTTTT.

This chain connects TRBV7-3 to TRBJ1-1, with D perhaps matching TRBD1 (5 bases). CDR1 and CDR2 from the germline V gene are SGHTA and FQGTGA. This CDR3 spans 13 amino acids. Trimming took off 0 bases at V and 6 bases at J, with 8 bases between the two ends. CDR3 region: CASSLTQGAEAFF. In DNA form, the CDR3 reads TGTGCCAGCAGCTTAACGCAGGGTGCTGAAGCTTTCTTT.

CDR3 sequence: CASSQGRGGGYGYTF. The CDR3 coding sequence is TGTGCCAGCAGCCAGGGGAGGGGTGGAGGATATGGCTACACCTTC. The rearrangement uses TRBV7-2 and TRBJ1-2, with TRBD1 as a possible D gene (6 bases). Germline values: CDR1 SGHTA, CDR2 FQGNSA. The CDR3 has 15 amino acids. V dropped 5 bases and J dropped 5 bases, with 18 bases sitting between them. The whole variable domain, remainder taken from reference TRBV7-2 and TRBJ1-2, is GAGVSQSPSNKVTEKGKDVELRCDPISGHTALYWYRQSLGQGLEFLIYFQGNSAPDKSGLPSDRFSAERTGGSVSTLTIQRTQQEDSAVYLCASSQGRGGGYGYTFGSGTRLTVV.

J is TRBJ2-5 and V is TRBV2; the D gene is possibly TRBD1 (6 bases). The V end was cut by 2 bases, the J end by 4 bases, with 8 bases between. Germline CDR1 and CDR2: SNHLY and FYNNEI. This CDR3 comprises 13 residues. The CDR3: CASSEQGGETQYF. CDR3 DNA: TGTGCCAGCAGTGAACAAGGGGGAGAGACCCAGTACTTC.

This rearrangement joins TRBV4-1 to TRBJ2-2; D ambiguous. The CDR3 spans 16 residues. Trimming shortened V by 0 bases and J by 4 bases, and 12 bases separated the two germline ends. The V gene's germline CDR1 is MGHRA and CDR2 YSYEKL. CDR3 sequence: CASSQDPRSFTGELFF. DNA for the CDR3: TGCGCCAGCAGCCAAGATCCCAGGTCGTTCACCGGGGAGCTGTTTTTT.

The gene calls are TRBV5-1 and TRBJ1-2; D unresolved. This CDR3 is built from 14 residues. V lost 0 bases to trimming and J lost 2 bases, with 8 bases between them. Germline lookup yields CDR1 SGHRS and CDR2 YFSETQ. The CDR3 spells CASSLDPLNYGYTF. DNA of the CDR3: TGCGCCAGCAGCTTGGATCCGTTAAACTATGGCTACACCTTC.

The genes are TRBV7-9 and TRBJ2-1; 9 bases are shared with TRBD1. Per germline, CDR1 SEHNR and CDR2 FQNEAQ (reference sequence). This CDR3 region has 15 residues. V lost 6 bases to trimming and J lost 2 bases; unmatched junction nucleotides: 5. CDR3 bases: TGTGCCAGCAGAAAACAGGGGGCCCCCTACAATGAGCAGTTCTTC. It specifies CASRKQGAPYNEQFF.

Here the CDR3 reads CASSEDRGRGTEAFF. In DNA form, the CDR3 reads TGTGCCAGCAGTGAGGATCGGGGGAGGGGGACTGAAGCTTTCTTT. This rearrangement joins TRBV2 to TRBJ1-1; the D gene is possibly TRBD1 (6 bases). This CDR3 has 15 amino acids. Trimming removed 3 bases from V and 5 bases from J, with 16 bases in between. Per germline, CDR1 SNHLY and CDR2 FYNNEI.

This sequence joins TRBV28 and TRBJ1-5; D gene unclear. Looked up from germline, CDR1 is MDHEN and CDR2 is SYDVKM. The CDR3 is made up of 15 amino acids. Trimming shortened V by 1 base and J by 2 bases, and 9 bases separated the two germline ends. CDR3 amino acids: CASSLYSGGNQPQHF. CDR3 DNA sequence: TGTGCCAGCAGTTTATATTCTGGAGGCAATCAGCCCCAGCATTTT.

CDR3 amino acids: CASAMGGAVDTQYF. CDR3 DNA sequence: TGTGCCAGCGCCATGGGGGGAGCGGTAGATACGCAGTATTTT. V usage is TRBV5-4 and J usage is TRBJ2-3; tentative D call: TRBD2 (6 bases). This CDR3 contains 14 residues. The V end was cut by 7 bases, the J end by 5 bases, with 17 bases between. CDR1 and CDR2 from the germline V gene are SGHNT and YYREEE (reference sequence).

A remark on this clone: Other DNA sequences of this sample code for an identical CDR3. The rearrangement uses TRBV28 and TRBJ1-4, with D possibly matching TRBD1 (5 bases). The germline gives CDR1 MDHEN, CDR2 SYDVKM. This CDR3 is built from 16 residues. V was shortened by 3 bases and J by 2 bases, with 13 bases between the two germline ends. CDR3 DNA: TGTGCCAGCAGTTTTACCCTTGGGGGGACTAATGAAAAACTGTTTTTT. This sequence encodes CASSFTLGGTNEKLFF.

The rearrangement links TRBV25-1 to TRBJ2-2, with 8 bases lining up with TRBD2. From germline, CDR1 is MGHDK and CDR2 SYGVNS. CDR3 size: 16 residues. V trimming: 6 bases; J trimming: 4 bases; junction bases outside the gene matches: 10. The CDR3 region has the DNA TGTGCCAGCAGACCACGGGGGGGCGCAGGCACCGGGGAGCTGTTTTTT. It translates to CASRPRGGAGTGELFF.

The chain combines TRBV6-6 with TRBJ1-1; D gene uncertain. This CDR3 has 14 amino acids. Trimming pared 8 bases from V and 1 base from J, leaving 14 bases between. Germline CDR1 reads MNHNY; CDR2 reads SVGAGI (reference sequence). This CDR3 is CASRDARPNTEAFF. The CDR3 region has the DNA TGTGCCAGCCGAGACGCCAGGCCGAACACTGAAGCTTTCTTT.

V usage is TRBV6-6 and J usage is TRBJ1-5; D uncertain. With 8 bases removed from V and 6 bases from J, the gap between germline ends came to 11 bases. This CDR3 comprises 12 residues. Germline V lookup: CDR1 MNHNY, CDR2 SVGAGI (reference sequence). The CDR3 loop reads CASSVDSQPQHF. The CDR3 DNA reads TGTGCCAGCTCCGTGGACTCTCAGCCCCAGCATTTT.

The rearrangement joins TRBV4-1 to TRBJ1-2, with 8 nucleotides matching TRBD1. CDR1 and CDR2 (germline): MGHRA, YSYEKL. J was trimmed by 5 bases and V by 3 bases; bases with no gene match: 11. This CDR3 has 16 residues. This chain's CDR3 is CASSQPGQGLKYGYTF. As DNA, the CDR3 is TGCGCCAGCAGCCAGCCCGGACAGGGCTTAAAGTATGGCTACACCTTC.

V usage is TRBV11-3 and J usage is TRBJ1-6; D remains ambiguous. V gave up 2 bases and J gave up 8 bases, with 7 bases separating them. Looked up from germline, CDR1 is SGHNT and CDR2 is YENEEA. The length of the CDR3 is 13 residues. The CDR3 protein is CASSLMQDSPLHF. The DNA for the CDR3 is TGTGCCAGCAGCTTAATGCAGGATTCACCCCTCCACTTT.

The V and J genes are TRBV18 and TRBJ1-1; D uncertain. Trimming removed 5 bases at V and 6 bases at J, with 10 bases between. CDR1 is KGHSH and CDR2 is LQKENI in the germline V gene. The CDR3 loop spans 12 amino acids. CDR3 in DNA: TGTGCCAGCTCAAAGGAGGTGGCTGAAGCTTTCTTT. Its translation: CASSKEVAEAFF.

The chain combines TRBV5-6 with TRBJ2-5, with 9 bases matching TRBD2. The junction had 12 bases not matched to a gene; V was cut back by 6 bases and J by 0 bases. The CDR3 covers 17 residues. Germline V CDR1 and CDR2: SGHDT, YYEEEE. The CDR3 is CASTTSGLAPYQETQYF. The DNA of the CDR3 is TGTGCCAGCACCACATCCGGACTAGCGCCATACCAAGAGACCCAGTACTTC.

The chain joins TRBV11-2 to TRBJ1-1; D ambiguous. Trimming took 3 bases from V and 4 from J, leaving 12 bases between them. The CDR3 runs 14 residues. Germline CDR1 SGHAT, CDR2 FQNNGV. The CDR3 protein is CASSFSTAGTEAFF. The DNA of the CDR3 is TGTGCCAGCAGCTTTTCGACGGCAGGCACTGAAGCTTTCTTT.

V gene TRBV28 combines with J gene TRBJ2-1; perhaps TRBD2 as D (5 bases). In germline, CDR1 is MDHEN, CDR2 SYDVKM. CDR3 length: 13 residues. CDR3 in amino acids: CAHRLASYNEQFF. CDR3 DNA sequence: TGTGCTCACCGCCTAGCCTCCTACAATGAGCAGTTCTTC.

The chain employs TRBV2 and TRBJ2-7; TRBD1 matches 9 bases. V dropped 6 bases and J dropped 4; count of bases not matched to a gene: 4. This CDR3 is 13 amino acids long. The germline V gene encodes CDR1 SNHLY and CDR2 FYNNEI. The DNA of the CDR3 is TGTGCCAGCAGGGGACAGGGCACTTACGAGCAGTACTTC. Encoded protein: CASRGQGTYEQYF.

The chain carries TRBV5-1 and TRBJ1-4, with unresolved D. V lost 1 base and J 5 bases, leaving 12 bases between the germline ends. The length of the CDR3 is 15 residues. Germline V gene sequence: CDR1 SGHRS, CDR2 YFSETQ. The CDR3 region has the DNA TGCGCCAGCAGCTTGACCGGGGTATCAAATGAAAAACTGTTTTTT. This encodes CASSLTGVSNEKLFF.

The V and J genes are TRBV5-6 and TRBJ2-5; D may be TRBD2 (5 bases). CDR3 length: 11 amino acids. Germline V CDR1 and CDR2: SGHDT, YYEEEE. Trimming shortened V by 4 bases and J by 5 bases, and 6 bases separated the two germline ends. The CDR3 nucleotides read TGTGCCAGCAGCAGGAGGGAGACCCAGTACTTC. Translation gives CASSRRETQYF.